This T cell receptor (beta chain) was found in a study of Graves' ophthalmopathy and Graves' hyperthyroidism. Findings of the study overall: The model forecast ophthalmopathy progression, reaching roughly 71% sensitivity and around 73% specificity. Cross-validated, the 13-signature model showed 87.88%/81.08% sensitivity/specificity, and 80%/75% in the test set. Appearing in blood as well were most expanded thyroid clonotypes above 0.001 frequency.

The germline V gene encodes CDR1 MNHEY and CDR2 SMNVEV (reference sequence). The V and J ends lost 8 bases and 3 bases, in that order; junction bases with no gene match: 7. The CDR3 totals 15 residues. This clonotype appeared many times. Its antigen is not identified. Amplification from RNA transcripts yielded the TCR beta CDR3 regions. Amplification began with first-round RT-PCR using HTBI primers, then second-round multiplex PCR was performed. TCRdb re-called the multiplex PCR reads through MiXCR, storing one row per CDR3 protein. The data hold 450,000 or so distinct CDR3 sequences, with roughly an eighth observed a single time.

The clonotype originates from a woman aged 25 to 45 with Graves' ophthalmopathy. The chain combines TRBV27 with TRBJ2-7, with 13 bases aligning to TRBD2. The sequenced sample consisted of blood. The CDR3, as DNA: TGTGCCAGCCGGCAGGGACTAGCGGGGAACTACGAGCAGTACTTC. Translating it yields CASRQGLAGNYEQYF.